Included here is one TCR beta chain sequence, with context. Its target is unknown. The data derive from a study of cytomegalovirus exposure and HLA in healthy donors. Study-level results: The dataset shows that most TCR sequences were rare, while some public TCRs occurred in many donors.

PCR involved 60 Vbeta and 13 Jbeta primers. The table came from immunoSEQ multiplex PCR; TCRdb's copy has only in-frame clones and leaves some out. The repertoire holds some 110,000 clones, roughly a tenth seen once, with roughly 3% in the top ten. V lost 5 bases, J lost 7 bases, and 10 bases stayed unmatched. CDR1 is SGHTA and CDR2 is FQGNSA in the germline V gene. This CDR3 is built from 16 residues. The V call is TRBV7-2, the J call TRBJ2-1, with TRBD2 identical over 11 bases. Material for sequencing was PBMCs. This sequence originates from a young man in good health and CMV-seronegative. The CDR3 DNA reads as TGTGCCAGCAGCCCTGGGGTAGCGGGGGGGCTGAATGAGCAGTTCTTC. Translating gives CASSPGVAGGLNEQFF.